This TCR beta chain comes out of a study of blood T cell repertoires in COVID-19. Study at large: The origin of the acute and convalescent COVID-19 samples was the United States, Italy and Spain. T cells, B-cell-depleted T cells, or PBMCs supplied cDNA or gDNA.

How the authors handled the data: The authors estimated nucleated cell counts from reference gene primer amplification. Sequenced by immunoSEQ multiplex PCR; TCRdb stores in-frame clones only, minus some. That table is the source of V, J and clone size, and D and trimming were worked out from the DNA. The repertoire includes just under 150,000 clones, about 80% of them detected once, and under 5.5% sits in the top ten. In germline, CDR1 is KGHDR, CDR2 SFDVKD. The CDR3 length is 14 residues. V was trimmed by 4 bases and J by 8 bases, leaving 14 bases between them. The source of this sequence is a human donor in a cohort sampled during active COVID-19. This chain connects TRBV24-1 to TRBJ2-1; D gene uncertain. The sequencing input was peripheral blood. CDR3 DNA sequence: TGTGCCACCAGTGACAGTATGAGGTTTGATGAGCAGTTCTTC. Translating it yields CATSDSMRFDEQFF.